This T cell receptor beta chain was recorded in a study of CD8 T cells in ankylosing spondylitis. This clonotype was picked up a small number of times. Its matching antigen is unknown. Study-level points and caveats: In ankylosing spondylitis blood, a motif of seven or eight highly homologous TCR beta variants appeared characteristic. Certain motif variants had earlier appeared in reactive arthritis synovial fluid and blood. The clones that were linked to disease were reported to be significantly enriched in matched synovial fluid samples from ankylosing spondylitis patients. Disease-linked clones were CD8+ and relatively rare in peripheral blood.

Generation of TCR beta libraries employed quantitative 5'-RACE incorporating molecular barcodes. TCRdb reanalysed the 5' RACE reads using MiXCR and keeps one entry per CDR3 protein. The profile shows about 700,000 distinct CDR3 sequences, about 20% of them singletons. This CDR3 contains 15 residues. Germline-derived CDR1 and CDR2 are ENHRY and SYGVKD. V was clipped by 8 bases and J by 1 base; unmatched bases: 9. Sequencing was carried out using blood, either unsorted or a sorted T cell fraction (not recorded which). The chain carries TRBV10-3 and TRBJ2-3, with 7 nucleotides matching TRBD2. This receptor was obtained from a male donor with ankylosing spondylitis. The CDR3 DNA reads TGTGCCATCCAGGCGGTTGCGGGAGGCACAGATACGCAGTATTTT. Protein: CAIQAVAGGTDTQYF.